This TCR beta chain was captured by sequencing in a study of cytomegalovirus exposure and HLA in healthy donors. Study findings and constraints: The classifier was said to identify cytomegalovirus status with high specificity and sensitivity.

The CDR3 covers 15 residues. Germline loops: CDR1 SNHLY, CDR2 FYNNEI. Trimming left V 4 bases short and J 6 bases short, with 19 bases between. Using immunoSEQ multiplex PCR, the repertoire was profiled, and TCRdb retains in-frame clones only, with some absent. The sample consists of approximately 56,000 clones, around 94% of them appearing once. For this clone: Its antigen is not identified.

The sample taken for sequencing was PBMCs. The chain joins TRBV2 to TRBJ2-7; possible D gene TRBD1, 6 bases. This TCR derives from a man younger than 35 in good health and CMV-seronegative. CDR3 in amino acids: CASSVSGTPFPEQYF. CDR3 DNA: TGTGCCAGCAGTGTTTCTGGGACACCCTTTCCCGAGCAGTACTTC. Using reference TRBV2 and TRBJ2-7 for the parts outside the CDR3, the full variable domain is EPEVTQTPSHQVTQMGQEVILRCVPISNHLYFYWYRQILGQKVEFLVSFYNNEISEKSEIFDDQFSVERPDGSNFTLKIRSTKLEDSAMYFCASSVSGTPFPEQYFGPGTRLTVT.